This T cell receptor beta chain comes out of a study of glioma-infiltrating T cells. Overall study: Before surgery, glioma patients received dexamethasone for at most six days. Study outcomes and limitations: Patients with low tissue-blood divergence carried a signature set of shared blood CDR3 motifs.

This clonotype was found a few times. Its target is not known. TCR alpha and beta CDR3 regions were amplified from RNA using iRepertoire nested multiplex PCR. One entry per CDR3 protein results from TCRdb running MiXCR on the multiplex PCR reads. The table includes a few hundred thousand distinct CDR3 sequences, roughly 41% detected once. CDR1 and CDR2 from the germline V gene are MGHRA and YSYEKL. There are 16 residues in the CDR3. V shed 0 bases and J shed 4 bases, with 13 bases lying between them. The sample taken for sequencing was glioma tissue, nonneoplastic brain tissue, or PBMCs (not recorded which). The clonotype originates from a human donor with low-grade glioma or glioblastoma, undergoing nonglioma brain surgery, or in good health (not recorded which). This sequence joins TRBV4-1 and TRBJ1-3; D call uncertain. The CDR3 loop reads CASSQDLLGGGNTIYF. DNA for the CDR3: TGCGCCAGCAGCCAAGATCTTTTGGGAGGAGGAAACACCATATATTTT.